This T cell receptor beta chain was captured by sequencing in a study of T-cell memory formation after mild COVID-19. Whole-study results and caveats: Memory cells collected pre-infection included some clones that later responded, suggesting cross-reactive memory joined. Whether second-wave clones peaking at day 37 were SARS-CoV-2 specific went unconfirmed. A balance of CD4 and CD8 characterized clones contracting day 15 to 85, whereas later expanders leaned CD4+.

As to this clonotype: Antigen specificity is unknown.

V lost 4 bases and J 2 bases, leaving 25 bases between the germline ends. Per the germline V gene, CDR1 is SQVTM and CDR2 is ANQGSEA. The CDR3 loop spans 18 amino acids. MiXCR, applied by TCRdb to the 5' RACE reads, yields one record per CDR3 protein. Among 470,000 or so distinct CDR3 sequences listed, 20% were seen once. V gene TRBV29-1 combines with J gene TRBJ2-3; D uncertain. Specimen: PBMCs or a T cell subset sorted from them (not recorded which). This clonotype was sampled from an adult woman who had mild COVID-19 (a few samples of this study predate the infection). Cell type and time point are not known. In nucleotides, the CDR3 is TGCAGCGTTGTTCCCTCATCTCTGCCCGGGCCCTCCACAGATACGCAGTATTTT. Translating gives CSVVPSSLPGPSTDTQYF.